These T cell receptor beta chains were read from a single sample in a study of CXCR3-negative and CXCR3-positive naive CD8 T cells. TCRdb re-called the 5' RACE reads and catalogs CDR3 proteins one per entry, DNA excluded. Its listing shows roughly 70,000 distinct CDR3 sequences. Sequenced: naive CXCR3- CD8+ T cells from blood. These receptors came from a human donor in good health. Some clones in this sample may be carry-over from other donors' samples. Each CDR3 is given with its conserved first and last residue.

v_gene,j_gene,CDR3aa
TRBV20-1,TRBJ1-1,CSAKYRDTEAFF
TRBV15,TRBJ2-3,CATSRGLLGRGSDTQYF
TRBV5-1,TRBJ1-5,CASSFGGGQPQHF
TRBV28,TRBJ2-7,CASTDRGGVSSYEQYF
TRBV5-1,TRBJ1-1,CASSLPGDTEAFF
TRBV5-5,TRBJ1-1,CASSLGQGYEAFF
TRBV25-1,TRBJ2-7,CASSDRDSTYEQYF
TRBV7-2,TRBJ2-1,CASSQLLAGINNEQFF
TRBV5-1,TRBJ2-1,CASSPQSGRAFSYNEQFF
TRBV5-1,TRBJ2-1,CASSSQDSRSYNEQFF
TRBV5-6,TRBJ1-1,CASSFGPEGEAFF
TRBV7-2,TRBJ2-1,CASSLAISSYNEQFF
TRBV5-6,TRBJ2-7,CASSVGDRSYEQYF
TRBV6-5,TRBJ2-1,CASSPGTSGSYEQFF
TRBV15,TRBJ2-6,CATSRDFGILSGANVLTF
TRBV6-2/TRBV6-3,TRBJ1-2,CASSYPERDNYGYTF
TRBV4-1,TRBJ1-1,CASSQVQGLNTEAFF
TRBV14,TRBJ2-1,CASSQFGPGSYNEQFF
TRBV5-1,TRBJ2-7,CASSLVAGDPYEQYF
TRBV27,TRBJ2-1,CATQQGSLYNEQFF
TRBV20-1,TRBJ2-5,CSAPRDRGLETQYF
TRBV29-1,TRBJ2-3,CSVDPGDTQYF
TRBV29-1,TRBJ2-7,CSAIRGYEQYF
TRBV20-1,TRBJ2-7,CSARDRLYSYEQYF
TRBV28,TRBJ1-2,CASSLHGRGNGYTF
TRBV27,TRBJ2-1,CASSLTSGGAHEQFF
TRBV28,TRBJ2-1,CASTEERFPYNEQFF
TRBV6-5,TRBJ2-7,CASSAYAGGYEQYF
TRBV7-9,TRBJ1-2,CASSQPGQAPYTF
TRBV12-3/TRBV12-4,TRBJ1-5,CASRAPGKNSNQPQHF
TRBV29-1,TRBJ2-2,CSVERRESGELFF
TRBV4-3,TRBJ2-7,CASSQVSSSYEQYF
TRBV29-1,TRBJ2-1,CSALTGASNEQFF
TRBV27,TRBJ2-3,CASSLSVGGTDTQYF
TRBV7-9,TRBJ2-5,CASSFHRQETQYF
TRBV20-1,TRBJ2-1,CSARRDGNEQFF
TRBV2,TRBJ2-1,CARGGQNYNEQFF
TRBV4-1,TRBJ2-2,CASSPTGRTDTGELFF
TRBV5-1,TRBJ1-1,CASSLEASTEAFF
TRBV12-3/TRBV12-4,TRBJ2-1,CASLLAGEYNEQFF
TRBV3-1,TRBJ1-6,CASSSSPGTGISPLHF
TRBV5-1,TRBJ1-1,CASSLVTPNTEAFF